This T cell receptor (beta chain) was sequenced for a study of monozygotic twins with cystic fibrosis. Study results and caveats: The repertoire was suggested to be naive-dominated, clonality median about 0.01. In 13 of 16 pairs, V gene usage was closest to the co-twin's.

As for this clone: Its target is unknown.

This CDR3 region has 15 residues. V was clipped by 1 base and J by 0 bases, with 7 bases between them. From germline, CDR1 is LNHDA and CDR2 SQIVND (reference sequence). Data came from immunoSEQ multiplex PCR; TCRdb stores just in-frame clones and leaves some out. The sample shows approximately 23,000 clones, about 86% of them seen only once. The chain recombines TRBV19 with TRBJ1-5, with D unclear. Sequencing was carried out using blood. The sequence derives from a woman in her 30s with cystic fibrosis. The CDR3 DNA reads TGTGCCAGTAGTATAGGGCAGTATAGCAATCAGCCCCAGCATTTT. Translated, it gives CASSIGQYSNQPQHF. Looking up the rest from reference TRBV19 and TRBJ1-5 gives the full variable domain: DGGITQSPKYLFRKEGQNVTLSCEQNLNHDAMYWYRQDPGQGLRLIYYSQIVNDFQKGDIAEGYSVSREKKESFPLTVTSAQKNPTAFYLCASSIGQYSNQPQHFGDGTRLSIL.